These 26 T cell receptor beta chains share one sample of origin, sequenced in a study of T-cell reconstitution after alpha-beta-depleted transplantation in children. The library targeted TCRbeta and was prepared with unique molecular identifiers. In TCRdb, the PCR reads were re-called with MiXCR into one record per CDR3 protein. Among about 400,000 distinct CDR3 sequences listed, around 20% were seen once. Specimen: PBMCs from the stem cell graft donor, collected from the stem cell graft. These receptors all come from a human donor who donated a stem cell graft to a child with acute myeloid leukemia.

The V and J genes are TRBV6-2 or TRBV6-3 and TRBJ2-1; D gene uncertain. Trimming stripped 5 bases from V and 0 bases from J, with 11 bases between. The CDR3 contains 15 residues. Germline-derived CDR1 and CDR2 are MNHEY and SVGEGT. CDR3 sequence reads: CASSRQVNSYNEQFF. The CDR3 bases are TGTGCCAGCAGTCGCCAGGTGAACTCCTACAATGAGCAGTTCTTC.

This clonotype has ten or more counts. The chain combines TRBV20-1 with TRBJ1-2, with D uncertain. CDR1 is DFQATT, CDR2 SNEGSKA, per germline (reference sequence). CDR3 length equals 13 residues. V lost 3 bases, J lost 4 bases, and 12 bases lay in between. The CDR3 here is CSASDTPGYGYTF. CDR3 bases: TGCAGTGCTAGTGACACCCCTGGCTATGGCTACACCTTC.

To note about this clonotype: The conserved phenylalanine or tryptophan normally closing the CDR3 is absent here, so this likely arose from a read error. The CDR3 reads CSAHVRLAHGSTDTQYL. CDR3 in DNA: TGCAGCGCTCATGTACGACTAGCGCATGGAAGCACAGATACGCAGTATCTT. This chain connects TRBV29-1 to TRBJ2-3, with 8 nucleotides matching TRBD2. V trimming: 7 bases; J trimming: 0 bases; junction bases outside the gene matches: 15. From germline, CDR1 is SQVTM and CDR2 ANQGSEA. The CDR3 totals 17 residues.

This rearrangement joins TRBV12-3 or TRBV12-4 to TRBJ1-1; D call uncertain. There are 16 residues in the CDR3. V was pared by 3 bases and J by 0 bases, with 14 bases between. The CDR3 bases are TGTGCCAGCAGTTTGGCTCCCGCACAGTTGAACACTGAAGCTTTCTTT. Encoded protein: CASSLAPAQLNTEAFF.

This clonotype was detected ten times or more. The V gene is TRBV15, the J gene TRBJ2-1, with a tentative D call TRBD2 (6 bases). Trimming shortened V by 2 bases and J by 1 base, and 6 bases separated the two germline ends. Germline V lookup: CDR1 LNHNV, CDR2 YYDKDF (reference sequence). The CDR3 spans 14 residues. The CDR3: CATSRLASYNEQFF. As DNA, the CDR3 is TGTGCCACCAGCAGACTAGCGTCCTACAATGAGCAGTTCTTC.

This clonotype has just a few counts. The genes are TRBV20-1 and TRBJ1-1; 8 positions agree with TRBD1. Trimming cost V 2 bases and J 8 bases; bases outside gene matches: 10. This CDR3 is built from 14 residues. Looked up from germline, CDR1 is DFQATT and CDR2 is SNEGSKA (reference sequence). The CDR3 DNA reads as TGCAGTGCTAGACCCCGACAGGGGCTGGGAGAAGCTTTCTTT. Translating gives CSARPRQGLGEAFF.

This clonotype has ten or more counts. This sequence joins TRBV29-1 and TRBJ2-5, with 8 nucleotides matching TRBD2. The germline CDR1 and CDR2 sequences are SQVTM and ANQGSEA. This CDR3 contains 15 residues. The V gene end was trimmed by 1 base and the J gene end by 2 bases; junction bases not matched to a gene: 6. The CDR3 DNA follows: TGCAGCGTTGAAGGGAGTAGCGGGGCTCAAGAGACCCAGTACTTC. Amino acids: CSVEGSSGAQETQYF.

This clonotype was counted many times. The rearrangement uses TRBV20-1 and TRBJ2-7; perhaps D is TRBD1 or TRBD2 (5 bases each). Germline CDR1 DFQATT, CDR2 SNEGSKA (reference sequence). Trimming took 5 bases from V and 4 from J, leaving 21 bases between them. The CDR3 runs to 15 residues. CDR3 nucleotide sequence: TGCAGTGCTGACTATCTACCGGGACCGGATTACGAGCAGTACTTC. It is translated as CSADYLPGPDYEQYF.

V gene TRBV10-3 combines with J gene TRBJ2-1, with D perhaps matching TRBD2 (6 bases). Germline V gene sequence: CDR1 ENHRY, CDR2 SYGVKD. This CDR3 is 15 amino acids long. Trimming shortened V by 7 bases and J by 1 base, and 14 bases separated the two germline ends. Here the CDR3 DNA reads TGTGCCATCAAGAGGGGTAGCGGATCCTACAATGAGCAGTTCTTC. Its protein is CAIKRGSGSYNEQFF.

The CDR3 DNA is TGTGCCAGCGCCAAAGCAGGGGGCAATCAGCCCCAGCATTTT. Amino acids: CASAKAGGNQPQHF. V gene TRBV28 combines with J gene TRBJ1-5, with D possibly matching TRBD1 (6 bases). Germline loops: CDR1 MDHEN, CDR2 SYDVKM. V shed 8 bases and J shed 2 bases, with 13 bases lying between them. CDR3 length: 14 residues.

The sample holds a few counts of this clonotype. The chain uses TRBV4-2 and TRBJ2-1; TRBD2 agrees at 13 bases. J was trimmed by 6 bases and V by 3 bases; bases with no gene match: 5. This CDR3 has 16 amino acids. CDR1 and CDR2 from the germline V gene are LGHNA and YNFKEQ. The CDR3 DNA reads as TGTGCCAGCAGCCACGGGACTAGCGGGGTCTCCAATGAGCAGTTCTTC. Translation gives CASSHGTSGVSNEQFF.

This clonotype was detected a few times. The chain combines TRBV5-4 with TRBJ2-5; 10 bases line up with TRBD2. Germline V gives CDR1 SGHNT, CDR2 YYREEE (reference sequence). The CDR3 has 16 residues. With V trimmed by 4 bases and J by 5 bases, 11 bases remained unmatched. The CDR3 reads CASSPQLAGRKETQYF. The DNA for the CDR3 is TGTGCCAGCAGCCCTCAACTAGCGGGACGCAAGGAGACCCAGTACTTC.

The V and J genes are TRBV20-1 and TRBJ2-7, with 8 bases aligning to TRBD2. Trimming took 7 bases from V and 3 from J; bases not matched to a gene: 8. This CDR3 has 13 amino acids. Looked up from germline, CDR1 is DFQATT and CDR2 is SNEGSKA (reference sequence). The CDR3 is CSGEREPHYEQYF. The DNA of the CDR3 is TGCAGTGGAGAGCGGGAGCCTCACTACGAGCAGTACTTC.

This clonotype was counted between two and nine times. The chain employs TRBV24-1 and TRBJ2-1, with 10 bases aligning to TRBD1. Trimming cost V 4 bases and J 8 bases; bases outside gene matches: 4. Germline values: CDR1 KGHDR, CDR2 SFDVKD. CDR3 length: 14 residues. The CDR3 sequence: CATSEETGGHEQFF. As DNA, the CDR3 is TGTGCCACCAGTGAGGAGACAGGGGGCCATGAGCAGTTCTTC.

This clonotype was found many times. The DNA for the CDR3 is TGCGCCAGCAGCTCCGCGCAGGGCCCTTACAATGAGCAGTTCTTC. It yields the protein CASSSAQGPYNEQFF. The chain joins TRBV5-1 to TRBJ2-1, with D maybe TRBD1 (5 bases). Deletions cut 3 bases from V and 4 bases from J, with 14 bases between. The CDR3 length is 15 residues. Germline V lookup: CDR1 SGHRS, CDR2 YFSETQ.

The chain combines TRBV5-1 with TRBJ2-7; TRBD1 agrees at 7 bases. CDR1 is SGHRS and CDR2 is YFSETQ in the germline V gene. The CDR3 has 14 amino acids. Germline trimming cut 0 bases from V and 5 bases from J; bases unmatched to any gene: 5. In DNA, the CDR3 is TGCGCCAGCAGCTTGGTACAGGGGCACGACGAGCAGTACTTC. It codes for CASSLVQGHDEQYF.

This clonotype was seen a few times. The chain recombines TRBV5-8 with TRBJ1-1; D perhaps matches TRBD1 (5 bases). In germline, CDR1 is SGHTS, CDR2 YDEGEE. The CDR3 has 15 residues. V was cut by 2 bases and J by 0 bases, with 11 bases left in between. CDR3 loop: CASSFEGTLNTEAFF. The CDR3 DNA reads TGTGCCAGCAGCTTTGAGGGGACCCTGAACACTGAAGCTTTCTTT.

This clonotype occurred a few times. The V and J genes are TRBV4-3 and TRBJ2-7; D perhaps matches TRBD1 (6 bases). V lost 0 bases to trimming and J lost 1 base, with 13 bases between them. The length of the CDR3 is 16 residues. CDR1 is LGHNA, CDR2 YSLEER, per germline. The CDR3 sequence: CASSQEWDGTSYEQYF. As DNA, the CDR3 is TGCGCCAGCAGCCAAGAATGGGACGGGACATCCTACGAGCAGTACTTC.

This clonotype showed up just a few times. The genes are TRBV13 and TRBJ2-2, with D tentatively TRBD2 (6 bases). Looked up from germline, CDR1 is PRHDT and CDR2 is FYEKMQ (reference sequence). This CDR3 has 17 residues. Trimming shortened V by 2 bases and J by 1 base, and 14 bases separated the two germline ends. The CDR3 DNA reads TGTGCCAGCAGCTTACCTTGGGGTAGCGGGAACACCGGGGAGCTGTTTTTT. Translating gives CASSLPWGSGNTGELFF.

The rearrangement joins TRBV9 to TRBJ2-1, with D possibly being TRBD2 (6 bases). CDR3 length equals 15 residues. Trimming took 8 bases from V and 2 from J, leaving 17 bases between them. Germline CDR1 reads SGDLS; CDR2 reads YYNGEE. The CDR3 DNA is TGTGCCAGTTCCGCGGAGGGTAATCCCTACAATGAGCAGTTCTTC. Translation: CASSAEGNPYNEQFF.

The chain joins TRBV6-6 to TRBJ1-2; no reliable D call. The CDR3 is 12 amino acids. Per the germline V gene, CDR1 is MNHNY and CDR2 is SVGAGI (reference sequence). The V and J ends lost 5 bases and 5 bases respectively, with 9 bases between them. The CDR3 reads CASSNREYGYTF. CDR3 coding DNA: TGTGCCAGCAGTAACCGGGAATATGGCTACACCTTC.

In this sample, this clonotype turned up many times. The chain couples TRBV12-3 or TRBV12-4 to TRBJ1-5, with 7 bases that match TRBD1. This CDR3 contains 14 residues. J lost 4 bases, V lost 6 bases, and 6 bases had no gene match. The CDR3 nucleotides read TGTGCCAGCAGCTGGACAGGTGAAAATCAGCCCCAGCATTTT. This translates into CASSWTGENQPQHF.

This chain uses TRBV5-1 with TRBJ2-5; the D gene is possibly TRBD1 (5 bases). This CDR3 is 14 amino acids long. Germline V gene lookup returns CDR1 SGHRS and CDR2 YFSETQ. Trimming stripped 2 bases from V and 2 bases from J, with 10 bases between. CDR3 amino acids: CASSLDPGQETQYF. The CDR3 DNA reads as TGCGCCAGCAGCTTAGATCCAGGGCAAGAGACCCAGTACTTC.

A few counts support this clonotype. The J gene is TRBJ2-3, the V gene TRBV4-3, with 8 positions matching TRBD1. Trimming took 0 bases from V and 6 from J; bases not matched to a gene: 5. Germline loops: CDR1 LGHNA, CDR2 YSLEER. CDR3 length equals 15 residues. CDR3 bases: TGCGCCAGCAGCCAAGACTCAGGGGGCGCGGATACGCAGTATTTT. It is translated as CASSQDSGGADTQYF.

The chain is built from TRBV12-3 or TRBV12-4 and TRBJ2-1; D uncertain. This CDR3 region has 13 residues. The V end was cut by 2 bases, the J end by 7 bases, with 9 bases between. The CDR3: CASSLLGHNEQFF. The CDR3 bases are TGTGCCAGCAGTTTACTTGGGCATAATGAGCAGTTCTTC.

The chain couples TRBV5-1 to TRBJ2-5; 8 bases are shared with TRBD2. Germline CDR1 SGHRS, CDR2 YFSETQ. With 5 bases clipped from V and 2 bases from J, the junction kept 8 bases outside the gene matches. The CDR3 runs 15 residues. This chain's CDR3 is CASSWSGSRQETQYF. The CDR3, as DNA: TGCGCCAGCAGTTGGAGCGGGAGTAGGCAAGAGACCCAGTACTTC.